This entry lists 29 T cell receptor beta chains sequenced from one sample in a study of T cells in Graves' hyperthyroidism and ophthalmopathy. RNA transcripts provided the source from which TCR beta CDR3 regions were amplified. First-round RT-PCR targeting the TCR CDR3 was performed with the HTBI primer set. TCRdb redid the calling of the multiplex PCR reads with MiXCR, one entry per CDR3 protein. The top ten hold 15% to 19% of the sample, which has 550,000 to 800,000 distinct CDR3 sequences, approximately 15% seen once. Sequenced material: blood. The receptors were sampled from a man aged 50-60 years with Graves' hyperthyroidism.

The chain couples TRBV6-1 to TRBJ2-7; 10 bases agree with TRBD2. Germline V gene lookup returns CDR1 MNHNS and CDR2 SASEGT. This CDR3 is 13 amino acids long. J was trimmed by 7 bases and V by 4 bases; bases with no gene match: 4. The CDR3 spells CASSATSGMEQYF. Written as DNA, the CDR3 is TGTGCCAGCAGTGCAACTAGCGGGATGGAGCAGTACTTC.

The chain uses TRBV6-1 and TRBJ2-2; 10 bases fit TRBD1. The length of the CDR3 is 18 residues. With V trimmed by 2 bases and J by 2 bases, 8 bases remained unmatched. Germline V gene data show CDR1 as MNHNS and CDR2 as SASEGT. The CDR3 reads CASSEFTGQGINTGELFF. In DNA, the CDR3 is TGTGCCAGCAGTGAATTTACGGGACAGGGGATCAACACCGGGGAGCTGTTTTTT.

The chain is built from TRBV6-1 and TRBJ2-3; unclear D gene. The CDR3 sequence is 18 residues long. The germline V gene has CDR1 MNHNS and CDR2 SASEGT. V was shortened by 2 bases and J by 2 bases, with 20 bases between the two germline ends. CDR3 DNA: TGTGCCAGCAGTGAAACGGCGGCTCTCCCTACGCTCACAGATACGCAGTATTTT. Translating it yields CASSETAALPTLTDTQYF.

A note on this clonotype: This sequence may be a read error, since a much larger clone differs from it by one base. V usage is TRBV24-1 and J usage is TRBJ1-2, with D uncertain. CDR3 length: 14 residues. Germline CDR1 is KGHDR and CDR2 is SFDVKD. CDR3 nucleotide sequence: TGTGCCACCAGTGACCCGGACGGTAACTGTGGCTACACCTTC. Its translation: CATSDPDGNCGYTF.

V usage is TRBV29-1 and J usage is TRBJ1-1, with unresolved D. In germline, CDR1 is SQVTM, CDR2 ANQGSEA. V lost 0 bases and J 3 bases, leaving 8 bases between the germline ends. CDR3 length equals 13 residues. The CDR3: CSVEDIGDTEAFF. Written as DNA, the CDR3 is TGCAGCGTTGAAGACATTGGGGACACTGAAGCTTTCTTT.

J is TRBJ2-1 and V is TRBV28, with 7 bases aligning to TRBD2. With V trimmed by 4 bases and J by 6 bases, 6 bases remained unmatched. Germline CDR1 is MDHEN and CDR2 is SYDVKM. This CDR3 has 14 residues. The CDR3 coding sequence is TGTGCCAGCAGTTCCTGGACTAGTCGCAATGAGCAGTTCTTC. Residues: CASSSWTSRNEQFF.

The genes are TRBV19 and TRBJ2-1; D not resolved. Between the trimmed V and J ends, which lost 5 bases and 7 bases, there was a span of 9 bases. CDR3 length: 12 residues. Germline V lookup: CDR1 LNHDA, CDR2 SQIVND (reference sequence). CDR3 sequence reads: CASSYGTNEQFF. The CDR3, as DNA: TGTGCCAGTAGTTATGGTACAAATGAGCAGTTCTTC.

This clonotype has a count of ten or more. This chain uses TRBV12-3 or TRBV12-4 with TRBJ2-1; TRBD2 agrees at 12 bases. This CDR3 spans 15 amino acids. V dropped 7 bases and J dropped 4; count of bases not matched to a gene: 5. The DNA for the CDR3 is TGTGCCAGCATCCTGACTAGCGGGAGATACAATGAGCAGTTCTTC. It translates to CASILTSGRYNEQFF.

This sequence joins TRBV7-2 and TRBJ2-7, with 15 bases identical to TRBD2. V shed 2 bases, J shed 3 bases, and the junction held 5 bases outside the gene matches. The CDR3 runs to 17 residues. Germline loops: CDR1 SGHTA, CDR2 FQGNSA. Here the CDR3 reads CASSLFGTSGRHYEQYF. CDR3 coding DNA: TGTGCCAGCAGCTTATTCGGGACTAGCGGGAGGCACTACGAGCAGTACTTC.

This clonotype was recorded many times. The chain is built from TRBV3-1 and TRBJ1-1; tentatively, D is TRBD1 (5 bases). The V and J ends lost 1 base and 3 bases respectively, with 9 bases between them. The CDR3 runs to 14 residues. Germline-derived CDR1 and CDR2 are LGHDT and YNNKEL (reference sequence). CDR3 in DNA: TGTGCCAGCAGCCAAGTAGGGGACCACACTGAAGCTTTCTTT. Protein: CASSQVGDHTEAFF.

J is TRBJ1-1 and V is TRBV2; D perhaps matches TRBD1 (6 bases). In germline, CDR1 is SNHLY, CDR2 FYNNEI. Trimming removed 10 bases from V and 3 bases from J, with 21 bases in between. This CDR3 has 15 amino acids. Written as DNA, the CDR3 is TGTGCCACCCGTGGGAAACAGGGATGGGACACTGAAGCTTTCTTT. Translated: CATRGKQGWDTEAFF.

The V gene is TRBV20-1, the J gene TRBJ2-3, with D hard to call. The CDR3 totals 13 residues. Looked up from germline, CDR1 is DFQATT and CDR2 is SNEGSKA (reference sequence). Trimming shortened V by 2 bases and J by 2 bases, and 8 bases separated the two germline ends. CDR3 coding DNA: TGCAGTGCTAGACAGACAATCACAGATACGCAGTATTTT. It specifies CSARQTITDTQYF.

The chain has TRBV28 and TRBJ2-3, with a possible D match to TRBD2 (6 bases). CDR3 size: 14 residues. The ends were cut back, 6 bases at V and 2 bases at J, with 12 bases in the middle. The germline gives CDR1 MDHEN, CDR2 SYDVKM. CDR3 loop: CASRLGGTTDTQYF. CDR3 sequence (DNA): TGTGCCAGCAGGTTGGGCGGGACCACAGATACGCAGTATTTT.

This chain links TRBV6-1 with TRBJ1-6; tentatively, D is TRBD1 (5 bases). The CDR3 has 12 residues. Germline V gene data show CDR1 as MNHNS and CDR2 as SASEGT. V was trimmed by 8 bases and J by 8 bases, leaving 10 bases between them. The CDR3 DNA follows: TGTGCCAGCCGGGGGGGAGATTCACCCCTCCACTTT. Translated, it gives CASRGGDSPLHF.

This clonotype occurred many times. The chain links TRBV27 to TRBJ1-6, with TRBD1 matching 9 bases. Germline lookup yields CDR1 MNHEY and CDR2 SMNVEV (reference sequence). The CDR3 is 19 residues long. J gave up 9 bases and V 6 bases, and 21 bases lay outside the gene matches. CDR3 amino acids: CASSPSGTGRWKEGSPLHF. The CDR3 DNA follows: TGTGCCAGCAGCCCTTCCGGGACAGGGAGATGGAAGGAGGGTTCACCCCTCCACTTT.

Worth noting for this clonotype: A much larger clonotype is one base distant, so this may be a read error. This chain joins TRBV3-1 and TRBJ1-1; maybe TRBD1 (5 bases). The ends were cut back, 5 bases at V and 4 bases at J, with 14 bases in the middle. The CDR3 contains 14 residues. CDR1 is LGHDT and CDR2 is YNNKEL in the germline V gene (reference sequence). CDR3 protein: CASSYASGTTEAFF. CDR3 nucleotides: TGTGCCAGCAGCTACGCATCAGGGACCACTGAAGCTTTCTTT.

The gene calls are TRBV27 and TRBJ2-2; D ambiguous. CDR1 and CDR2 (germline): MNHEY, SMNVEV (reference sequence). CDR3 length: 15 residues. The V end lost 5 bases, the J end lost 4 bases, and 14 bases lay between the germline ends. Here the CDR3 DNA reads TGTGCCAGCAGTCACAAATCAGGCAGCACCGGGGAGCTGTTTTTT. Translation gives CASSHKSGSTGELFF.

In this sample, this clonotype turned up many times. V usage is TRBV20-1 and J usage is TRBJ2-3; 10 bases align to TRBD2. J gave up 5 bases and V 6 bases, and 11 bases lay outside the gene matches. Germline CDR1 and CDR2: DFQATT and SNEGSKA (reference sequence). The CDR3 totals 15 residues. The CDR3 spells CSAPRLAGLGDTQYF. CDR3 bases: TGCAGTGCGCCCCGACTAGCGGGTTTAGGAGATACGCAGTATTTT.

This CDR3 is CASSLQDRRMNTEAFF. CDR3 in DNA: TGTGCCAGCTCACTACAGGACAGACGCATGAACACTGAAGCTTTCTTT. The chain is built from TRBV18 and TRBJ1-1; the D gene is possibly TRBD1 (6 bases). Trimming shortened V by 4 bases and J by 0 bases, and 15 bases separated the two germline ends. CDR1 and CDR2 (germline): KGHSH, LQKENI. The CDR3 is 16 amino acids.

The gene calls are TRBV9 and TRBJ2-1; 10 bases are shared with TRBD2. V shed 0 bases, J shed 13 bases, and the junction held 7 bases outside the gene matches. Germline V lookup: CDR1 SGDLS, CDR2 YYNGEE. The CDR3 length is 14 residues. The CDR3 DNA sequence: TGTGCCAGCAGCGTAGTCAGCGGGAGGGTTGGTCAGTTCTTC. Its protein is CASSVVSGRVGQFF. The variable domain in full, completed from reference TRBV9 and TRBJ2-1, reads DSGVTQTPKHLITATGQRVTLRCSPRSGDLSVYWYQQSLDQGLQFLIQYYNGEERAKGNILERFSAQQFPDLHSELNLSSLELGDSALYFCASSVVSGRVGQFFGPGTRLTVL.

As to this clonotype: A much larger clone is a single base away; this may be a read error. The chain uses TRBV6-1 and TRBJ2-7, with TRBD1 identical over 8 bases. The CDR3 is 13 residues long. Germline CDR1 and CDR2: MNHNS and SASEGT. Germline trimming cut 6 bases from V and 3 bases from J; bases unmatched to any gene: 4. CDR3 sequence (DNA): TGTGCCAGCAGCTGGGGACAGGACTACGAGCAGTACTTC. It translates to CASSWGQDYEQYF.

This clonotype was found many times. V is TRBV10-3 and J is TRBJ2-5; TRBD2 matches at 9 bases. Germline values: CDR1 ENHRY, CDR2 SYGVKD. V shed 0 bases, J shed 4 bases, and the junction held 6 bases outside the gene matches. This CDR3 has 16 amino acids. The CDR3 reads CAISESRGRAGETQYF. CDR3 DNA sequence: TGTGCCATCAGTGAGTCTCGCGGGAGGGCCGGAGAGACCCAGTACTTC.

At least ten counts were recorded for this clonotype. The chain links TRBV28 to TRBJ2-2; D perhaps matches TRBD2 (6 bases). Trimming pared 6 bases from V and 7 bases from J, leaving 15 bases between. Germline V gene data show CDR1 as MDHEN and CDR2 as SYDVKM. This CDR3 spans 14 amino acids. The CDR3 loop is CASSTRTNGGELFF. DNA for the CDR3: TGTGCCAGCAGCACCCGGACTAACGGCGGGGAGCTGTTTTTT.

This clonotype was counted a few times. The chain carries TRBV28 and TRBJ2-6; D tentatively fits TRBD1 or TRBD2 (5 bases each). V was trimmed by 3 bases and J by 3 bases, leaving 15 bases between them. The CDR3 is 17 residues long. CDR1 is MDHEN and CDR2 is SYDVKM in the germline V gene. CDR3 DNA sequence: TGTGCCAGCAGTTTGCCGGGACCCCGGGGTGGGGCCAACGTCCTGACTTTC. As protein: CASSLPGPRGGANVLTF.

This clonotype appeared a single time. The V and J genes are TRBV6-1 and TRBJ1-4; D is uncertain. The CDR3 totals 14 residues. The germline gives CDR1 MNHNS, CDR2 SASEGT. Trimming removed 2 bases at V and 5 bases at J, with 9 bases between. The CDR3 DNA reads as TGTGCCAGCAGTGAAAGACTGAGAAATGAAAAACTGTTTTTT. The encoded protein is CASSERLRNEKLFF.

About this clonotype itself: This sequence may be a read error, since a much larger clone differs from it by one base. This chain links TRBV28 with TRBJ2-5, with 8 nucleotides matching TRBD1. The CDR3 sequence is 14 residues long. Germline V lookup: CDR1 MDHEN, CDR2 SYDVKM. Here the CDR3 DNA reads TGTACCAGCAGTCGGAGACAGGGGCAAGAGACCCAGTACTTC. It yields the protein CTSSRRQGQETQYF.

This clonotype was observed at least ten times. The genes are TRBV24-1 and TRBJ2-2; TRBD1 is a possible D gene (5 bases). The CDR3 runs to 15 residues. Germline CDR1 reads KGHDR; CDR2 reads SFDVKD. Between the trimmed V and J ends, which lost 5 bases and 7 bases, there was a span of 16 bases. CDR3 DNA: TGTGCCACCAGTGGGCAGGGTTGGCACCGCGGGGAGCTGTTTTTT. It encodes CATSGQGWHRGELFF.

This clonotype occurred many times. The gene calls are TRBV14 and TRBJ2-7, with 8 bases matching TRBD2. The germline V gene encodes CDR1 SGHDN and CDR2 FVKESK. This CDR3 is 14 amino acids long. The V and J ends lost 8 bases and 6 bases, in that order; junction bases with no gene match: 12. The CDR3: CASHLKGLETEQYF. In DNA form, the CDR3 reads TGTGCCAGCCATCTTAAGGGACTAGAAACCGAGCAGTACTTC.

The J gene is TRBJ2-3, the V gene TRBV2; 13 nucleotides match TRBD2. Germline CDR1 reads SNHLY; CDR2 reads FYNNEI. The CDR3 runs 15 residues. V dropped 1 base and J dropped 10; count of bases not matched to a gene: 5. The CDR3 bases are TGTGCCAGCAGTGAAGGACTAGCGGGAGGCCCCTCGCAGTATTTT. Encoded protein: CASSEGLAGGPSQYF.